What follows are 32 T cell receptor beta chains derived from one specimen sequenced in a study of blood T cell repertoires in COVID-19. The method was immunoSEQ multiplex PCR; TCRdb's version includes in-frame clones alone and lacks a portion of them. The data show approximately 310,000 clones, about nine tenths seen once. Specimen: PBMCs or T cells enriched from blood (not recorded which). These receptors were taken from a man aged 60 to 75 who had recovered from COVID-19.

The chain has TRBV19 and TRBJ2-2, with 14 nucleotides matching TRBD2. CDR3 length: 21 residues. Trimming took 6 bases from V and 1 from J; bases not matched to a gene: 16. Germline V gene lookup returns CDR1 LNHDA and CDR2 SQIVND (reference sequence). CDR3 nucleotide sequence: TGTGCCAGTAGCCGGGGGAGATCTGGACTAGCGGGAGGTGTGAACACCGGGGAGCTGTTTTTT. Its translation: CASSRGRSGLAGGVNTGELFF.

V is TRBV7-2 and J is TRBJ1-3, with 8 positions matching TRBD1. The germline CDR1 and CDR2 sequences are SGHTA and FQGNSA. V was clipped by 1 base and J by 9 bases; unmatched bases: 11. This CDR3 spans 16 amino acids. CDR3 protein: CASSLGGTGRRGTIYF. The CDR3, as DNA: TGTGCCAGCAGCTTAGGGGGGACAGGTCGGAGGGGCACCATATATTTT.

J is TRBJ2-1 and V is TRBV28, with D possibly matching TRBD2 (6 bases). The CDR3 is 17 residues long. Germline V gene lookup returns CDR1 MDHEN and CDR2 SYDVKM. Trimming pared 2 bases from V and 0 bases from J, leaving 14 bases between. The CDR3 DNA sequence: TGTGCCAGCAGTTTAGGGGTGGGGCGGGACTCCTACAATGAGCAGTTCTTC. Its protein product is CASSLGVGRDSYNEQFF. The full variable domain, in which reference TRBV28 and TRBJ2-1 provide the parts outside the CDR3, is DVKVTQSSRYLVKRTGEKVFLECVQDMDHENMFWYRQDPGLGLRLIYFSYDVKMKEKGDIPEGYSVSREKKERFSLILESASTNQTSMYLCASSLGVGRDSYNEQFFGPGTRLTVL.

V usage is TRBV28 and J usage is TRBJ1-2; the match to TRBD1 covers 10 bases. V was pared by 11 bases and J by 3 bases, with 12 bases of the junction left unmatched. The CDR3 has 15 amino acids. CDR1 and CDR2 from the germline V gene are MDHEN and SYDVKM. The CDR3 nucleotides read TGTGCCTCCCAGACAGGGGGCGCCGGAGACTATGGCTACACCTTC. Translated, it gives CASQTGGAGDYGYTF.

V usage is TRBV5-1 and J usage is TRBJ2-7; 11 nucleotides match TRBD2. The CDR3 length is 14 residues. From germline, CDR1 is SGHRS and CDR2 YFSETQ. V gave up 7 bases and J gave up 4 bases; unmatched junction bases: 7. The CDR3 loop is CASATSGRIYEQYF. CDR3 sequence (DNA): TGCGCCAGCGCCACTAGCGGGAGAATATACGAGCAGTACTTC.

The DNA of the CDR3 is TGTGCCAGCAGCTCTCGTGGTGGGACTAGCGGCTTTTTTGGCACAGATACGCAGTATTTT. Translation: CASSSRGGTSGFFGTDTQYF. The chain recombines TRBV9 with TRBJ2-3, with TRBD2 identical over 11 bases. Germline CDR1 SGDLS, CDR2 YYNGEE. This CDR3 contains 20 residues. Losses at the gene ends were 4 bases for V and 1 base for J; bases not matched to a gene: 17.

This sequence joins TRBV5-4 and TRBJ2-3, with 7 bases that match TRBD1. The CDR3 length is 16 residues. V lost 4 bases and J lost 1; bases outside the gene matches: 9. CDR1 and CDR2 from the germline V gene are SGHNT and YYREEE (reference sequence). CDR3 residues: CASSDTRQGGTDTQYF. The CDR3, as DNA: TGTGCCAGCAGCGACACTAGACAGGGCGGCACAGATACGCAGTATTTT. Full variable domain (rest looked up from reference TRBV5-4 and TRBJ2-3): ETGVTQSPTHLIKTRGQQVTLRCSSQSGHNTVSWYQQALGQGPQFIFQYYREEENGRGNFPPRFSGLQFPNYSSELNVNALELDDSALYLCASSDTRQGGTDTQYFGPGTRLTVL.

This chain links TRBV5-1 with TRBJ2-7; 9 bases fit TRBD1. From germline, CDR1 is SGHRS and CDR2 YFSETQ. Trimming took 5 bases from V and 2 from J; bases not matched to a gene: 8. There are 15 residues in the CDR3. CDR3 region: CASSSTGQGAYEQYF. The CDR3 DNA reads as TGCGCCAGCAGTTCTACGGGACAGGGAGCCTACGAGCAGTACTTC.

The chain recombines TRBV4-3 with TRBJ1-4; no definite D call. V dropped 3 bases and J dropped 2 bases, with 13 bases sitting between them. This CDR3 is 16 amino acids long. Germline V gives CDR1 LGHNA, CDR2 YSLEER. The CDR3 DNA is TGCGCCAGCAGCCAGAGGCGGGGAGTGACTAATGAAAAACTGTTTTTT. This encodes CASSQRRGVTNEKLFF.

The rearrangement links TRBV7-2 to TRBJ2-3; 7 bases align to TRBD1. Trimming at V came to 5 bases and at J to 2 bases, leaving 4 bases not matched to a gene. The CDR3 spans 14 residues. Germline CDR1 reads SGHTA; CDR2 reads FQGNSA. CDR3 in DNA: TGTGCCAGCAGCCTTGGACAGGCCACAGATACGCAGTATTTT. It is translated as CASSLGQATDTQYF.

This sequence joins TRBV5-1 and TRBJ2-3; D remains ambiguous. Per germline, CDR1 SGHRS and CDR2 YFSETQ. The CDR3 length is 12 residues. Trimming pared 10 bases from V and 2 bases from J, leaving 11 bases between. DNA of the CDR3: TGCGCCTCGGGTCTGGACACAGATACGCAGTATTTT. Translating gives CASGLDTDTQYF.

This clone was recorded a few times. This chain links TRBV7-3 with TRBJ1-3; a possible D gene is TRBD1 (5 bases). Trimming removed 1 base at V and 0 bases at J, with 13 bases between. The germline CDR1 and CDR2 sequences are SGHTA and FQGTGA. The CDR3 totals 17 residues. The CDR3 here is CASSLILDSISGNTIYF. The CDR3 DNA is TGTGCCAGCAGCTTAATCCTAGACAGCATCTCTGGAAACACCATATATTTT.

V usage is TRBV7-2 and J usage is TRBJ2-1; possible D gene TRBD2, 6 bases. CDR3 length: 17 residues. V lost 4 bases and J lost 7, with 23 bases in between. Germline V CDR1 and CDR2: SGHTA, FQGNSA. The CDR3 region is CASSYSSPQLGGNEQFF. The DNA for the CDR3 is TGTGCCAGCAGCTATTCATCCCCCCAACTGGGAGGTAATGAGCAGTTCTTC.

The chain carries TRBV5-1 and TRBJ1-1; D call uncertain. Germline values: CDR1 SGHRS, CDR2 YFSETQ. Trimming took 0 bases from V and 9 from J, leaving 12 bases between them. The CDR3 totals 13 residues. CDR3 DNA: TGCGCCAGCAGCTTGGCCCCGGTAGACAAAGCTTTCTTT. Its protein product is CASSLAPVDKAFF.

The chain combines TRBV7-9 with TRBJ1-1; 7 bases align to TRBD1. From germline, CDR1 is SEHNR and CDR2 FQNEAQ (reference sequence). Unmatched junction bases numbered 8, after V lost 2 bases and J lost 5 bases. This CDR3 has 15 amino acids. For the CDR3, the DNA is TGTGCCAGCAGCTTAAGCGTGGCAGGGGGAACTGAAGCTTTCTTT. Protein sequence: CASSLSVAGGTEAFF.

The genes are TRBV7-9 and TRBJ1-4; the D is unclear. CDR1 is SEHNR and CDR2 is FQNEAQ in the germline V gene (reference sequence). Between the trimmed V and J ends, which lost 2 bases and 5 bases, there was a span of 12 bases. The CDR3 has 15 amino acids. The CDR3 spells CASSLLGGSNEKLFF. CDR3 nucleotides: TGTGCCAGCAGCTTATTAGGAGGCTCCAATGAAAAACTGTTTTTT.

The chain joins TRBV11-3 to TRBJ1-5, with TRBD1 as a possible D gene (5 bases). Germline V lookup: CDR1 SGHNT, CDR2 YENEEA. The CDR3 has 17 residues. Trimming removed 4 bases at V and 0 bases at J, with 16 bases between. The CDR3 bases are TGTGCCAGCAGCTCGGAAAGGGGAACGACTAGCAATCAGCCCCAGCATTTT. This encodes CASSSERGTTSNQPQHF.

V and J are TRBV20-1 and TRBJ2-2; a weak D match, TRBD2 (5 bases). The CDR3 contains 14 residues. The V gene lost 3 bases and the J gene lost 1 base, with 9 bases spanning the gap. The germline V gene encodes CDR1 DFQATT and CDR2 SNEGSKA (reference sequence). This chain's CDR3 is CSASSRVNTGELFF. CDR3 nucleotides: TGCAGTGCTAGTTCGAGGGTGAACACCGGGGAGCTGTTTTTT.

The J gene is TRBJ2-7, the V gene TRBV3-1 (or the pseudogene TRBV3-2); 9 positions match TRBD2. J was trimmed by 0 bases and V by 5 bases; bases with no gene match: 5. This CDR3 has 15 residues. The V gene's germline CDR1 is LGHDT and CDR2 YNNKEL (reference sequence). The CDR3 sequence is CASSRGLASSYEQYF. The CDR3 nucleotides are TGTGCCAGCAGCAGAGGACTAGCGAGCTCCTACGAGCAGTACTTC.

This sequence joins TRBV28 and TRBJ1-5; D is ambiguous. Germline V lookup: CDR1 MDHEN, CDR2 SYDVKM. Trimming pared 3 bases from V and 1 base from J, leaving 4 bases between. The CDR3 length is 13 residues. The CDR3 spells CASSFVSNQPQHF. The CDR3 DNA follows: TGTGCCAGCAGTTTCGTCAGCAATCAGCCCCAGCATTTT.

This clone has just one count. CDR3 in amino acids: CASSAWTVAGELFF. The CDR3 coding sequence is TGTGCCAGCAGCGCCTGGACAGTAGCCGGGGAGCTGTTTTTT. The chain is built from TRBV21-1 and TRBJ2-2; the table names TRBD1, a call not compared with the DNA. TRBV21-1 is an annotated pseudogene. The CDR3 contains 14 residues.

This clone has a single count. The rearrangement joins TRBV18 to TRBJ2-7; 7 positions match TRBD2. Germline V lookup: CDR1 KGHSH, CDR2 LQKENI. There are 14 residues in the CDR3. The V and J ends lost 6 bases and 2 bases, in that order; junction bases with no gene match: 7. The DNA of the CDR3 is TGTGCCAGCTCCCGGTCTAGCGGAACCTACGAGCAGTACTTC. Translating gives CASSRSSGTYEQYF.

V usage is TRBV30 and J usage is TRBJ2-5; tentative D call: TRBD2 (6 bases). The CDR3 runs 15 residues. V was cut by 2 bases and J by 2 bases, with 15 bases left in between. Germline loops: CDR1 GTSNPN, CDR2 SVGIG (reference sequence). The CDR3 sequence is CAWSRDSGPQETQYF. The CDR3 bases are TGTGCCTGGAGTAGGGATAGCGGACCTCAAGAGACCCAGTACTTC. Using reference TRBV30 and TRBJ2-5 for the parts outside the CDR3, the full variable domain is SQTIHQWPATLVQPVGSPLSLECTVEGTSNPNLYWYRQAAGRGLQLLFYSVGIGQISSEVPQNLSASRPQDRQFILSSKKLLLSDSGFYLCAWSRDSGPQETQYFGPGTRLLVL.

This chain uses TRBV27 with TRBJ2-1; D gene uncertain. The germline gives CDR1 MNHEY, CDR2 SMNVEV (reference sequence). Between the trimmed V and J ends, which lost 4 bases and 3 bases, there was a span of 13 bases. The CDR3 runs 15 residues. The CDR3 sequence: CASSSRLESYNEQFF. CDR3 in DNA: TGTGCCAGCAGTTCTCGACTGGAAAGCTACAATGAGCAGTTCTTC.

The chain employs TRBV28 and TRBJ2-1; 9 positions agree with TRBD1. The junction had 9 bases not matched to a gene; V was cut back by 3 bases and J by 12 bases. The CDR3 runs to 14 residues. The germline V gene has CDR1 MDHEN and CDR2 SYDVKM. The CDR3 DNA follows: TGTGCCAGCAGTTTGGGACAGGGTGTTATCCTGCAGTTCTTC. Its translation is CASSLGQGVILQFF.

This chain connects TRBV7-8 to TRBJ2-7; D is uncertain. This CDR3 has 11 amino acids. V was clipped by 5 bases and J by 1 base, with 3 bases between them. Germline values: CDR1 SGHVS, CDR2 FQNEAQ. The CDR3 coding sequence is TGTGCCAGCAGCCCTTCCTACGAGCAGTACTTC. It translates to CASSPSYEQYF.

This sequence joins TRBV11-2 and TRBJ1-1; no firm D call. Between the trimmed V and J ends, which lost 3 bases and 0 bases, there was a span of 8 bases. CDR3 length: 14 amino acids. The V gene's germline CDR1 is SGHAT and CDR2 FQNNGV. CDR3 bases: TGTGCCAGCAGCTTTCGGGGATTGAACACTGAAGCTTTCTTT. Its translation: CASSFRGLNTEAFF.

This chain uses TRBV3-1 (or the pseudogene TRBV3-2) with TRBJ1-2, with a weak D call TRBD1 (5 bases). The V gene's germline CDR1 is LGHDT and CDR2 YNNKEL (reference sequence). V gave up 2 bases and J gave up 4 bases, with 14 bases separating them. The CDR3 runs to 15 residues. The DNA for the CDR3 is TGTGCCAGCAGCCAACGTTCGGGGGTCGTCTATGGCTACACCTTC. Its translation: CASSQRSGVVYGYTF.

The chain is built from TRBV7-9 and TRBJ1-1, with 7 bases matching TRBD1. The CDR3 covers 14 residues. Germline V gene sequence: CDR1 SEHNR, CDR2 FQNEAQ (reference sequence). After removal of 5 bases from V and 3 bases from J, the junction contained 6 bases not matched to a gene. In nucleotides, the CDR3 is TGTGCCAGCAGCCTACAGGGGATCGACACTGAAGCTTTCTTT. As protein: CASSLQGIDTEAFF.

The gene calls are TRBV5-5 and TRBJ2-1; perhaps TRBD1 as D (5 bases). Trimming removed 1 base at V and 2 bases at J, with 10 bases between. Germline-derived CDR1 and CDR2 are SGHKS and YYEKEE (reference sequence). The CDR3 covers 15 residues. The CDR3 loop reads CASSLMVGAYNEQFF. In DNA form, the CDR3 reads TGTGCCAGCAGCTTGATGGTAGGGGCCTACAATGAGCAGTTCTTC.

This chain uses TRBV6-5 with TRBJ1-5, with D possibly matching TRBD1 (6 bases). The ends were cut back, 5 bases at V and 5 bases at J, with 10 bases in the middle. CDR1 and CDR2 from the germline V gene are MNHEY and SVGAGI. This CDR3 region has 13 residues. CDR3 in amino acids: CASSRDMHQPQHF. DNA of the CDR3: TGTGCCAGCAGTCGGGACATGCATCAGCCCCAGCATTTT.

This chain joins TRBV5-6 and TRBJ1-5; no reliable D call. Germline V gives CDR1 SGHDT, CDR2 YYEEEE. Trimming cost V 1 base and J 0 bases, with 8 bases left between them. There are 15 residues in the CDR3. The CDR3, as DNA: TGTGCCAGCAGCTTGTTCCAGTATAGCAATCAGCCCCAGCATTTT. This codes for CASSLFQYSNQPQHF.